Listed below are T cell receptor beta chains from one sample, sequenced in a study of ipilimumab plus nivolumab after autologous stem cell transplantation. TCRdb's copy holds only in-frame clones and misses some; the assay was immunoSEQ multiplex PCR. Counted here are 10,000 to 15,000 clones, roughly 70% occurring once; the ten biggest clones make up approximately 11%. The sequencing used PBMCs, collected in a trial of ipilimumab plus nivolumab as post-transplant consolidation. The receptors derive from a male donor with multiple myeloma. The CDR3 runs from the conserved cysteine through the conserved F or W. Fields, in order: clone size, J gene, D gene, V gene, CDR3 protein, CDR3 DNA. D genes are given only for firm matches. Only some rows state a clone size, as once, few, many or a class for expanded clones.

>NA|TRBJ2-4|NA|TRBV15
CATSRDPRNLAKNIQYF
TGTGCCACCAGCAGAGATCCCCGGAATCTAGCCAAAAACATTCAGTACTTC
>NA|TRBJ2-7|NA|TRBV5-5
CASSLADVRVYEQYF
TGTGCCAGCAGCTTGGCCGACGTCCGGGTCTACGAGCAGTACTTC
>NA|TRBJ2-6|NA|TRBV27
CASSFAGANVLTF
TGTGCCAGCAGTTTCGCCGGGGCCAACGTCCTGACTTTC
>few|TRBJ2-7|TRBD2|TRBV10-3
CAIAPRGDVDEQYF
TGTGCCATCGCCCCGCGGGGGGATGTCGACGAGCAGTACTTC
>few|TRBJ2-5|NA|TRBV7-3
CASSVLAMETQYF
TGTGCCAGCAGCGTACTAGCAATGGAGACCCAGTACTTC
>NA|TRBJ1-6|NA|TRBV27
CATSRESSYNSPLHF
TGTGCCACTTCAAGGGAAAGCTCCTATAATTCACCCCTCCACTTT
>NA|TRBJ2-6|NA|TRBV11-1
CASSKVGSGANVLTF
TGTGCCAGCAGCAAGGTGGGGTCTGGGGCCAACGTCCTGACTTTC
>NA|TRBJ1-2|TRBD1|TRBV19
CASSETGGAWGYTF
TGTGCCAGTAGTGAGACAGGGGGCGCGTGGGGCTACACCTTC
>NA|TRBJ2-3|TRBD2|TRBV9
CASSAKRGWTDTQYF
TGTGCCAGCAGCGCCAAGCGGGGTTGGACAGATACGCAGTATTTT
>few|TRBJ2-5|NA|TRBV9
CASTSGAEVATQYF
TGTGCCAGCACCTCCGGCGCGGAGGTGGCGACCCAGTACTTC
>NA|TRBJ1-2|NA|TRBV6-1
CASSPAGYTF
TGTGCCAGCAGTCCTGCGGGCTACACCTTC